This T cell receptor beta chain was observed in a study of neurological immune-mediated disorders. General study results and limits: Phylogenetic analysis grouped 18 of 34 multiple sclerosis patients' repertoires together, suggesting a possible repertoire signature. None of the CDR3 amino acid sequences in expanded clones turned up in more than one subject, which points to private repertoires in all groups.

This clonotype has ten or more counts. Its antigen remains unidentified. Germline lookup yields CDR1 MNHNS and CDR2 SASEGT. CDR3 length: 13 amino acids. J gave up 12 bases and V 8 bases, and 13 bases lay outside the gene matches. 5'RACE employing 10-nucleotide random UMIs yielded the cDNA. From 15-18 subjects, over 170 million TCR-beta sequences were obtained in each sequencing run. TCRdb ran MiXCR on the 5' RACE reads and lists one entry per CDR3 protein. The table lists about 71,000 distinct CDR3 sequences, 4.5% of them singletons. The V and J genes are TRBV6-1 and TRBJ2-7; 10 positions agree with TRBD1. This TCR was recovered from a man aged 25 to 40 with multiple sclerosis. Sequencing was performed on PBMCs. The DNA for the CDR3 is TGTGCCAGCTCCGGGACAGGGGTCGTCCCAGCGTACTTC. This translates into CASSGTGVVPAYF.